Detailed here is one TCR beta chain. No antigen is known for it. No clone much larger than this one lies a single base away; base qualities are absent. Measured from the cysteine to the phenylalanine, the CDR3 is 15 residues long. Only the CDR3 portion is preserved as DNA: 45 bases, with reading frame beginning at the first base. V is shortened by 4 bases, J by 2 bases, and the region joining them spans 11 bases. CDR1 and CDR2 (WNHNN, SYGVQD) derive from the germline V gene (reference sequence). The data derive from a study of shared clonotypes between healthy human individuals (TCRdb year 2020). About the investigation overall: The cohort comprised a couple of women and three men aged 18 to 49 years. For each donor, CD4 naive and CD4 memory were each given three plates, CD8 naive was given two plates, and CD8 memory was given one plate. Blood TCR repertoires of roughly 5 healthy adults were deeply sequenced to estimate repertoire size and the extent of clonotype sharing between individuals. To increase sequencing depth and limit assay-specific biases, TCR repertoire library preparation and sequencing were carried out by different laboratories using diverse techniques. Leukapheresis yielded between about 0.85 and 10 billion PBMCs per donor.

The paper's findings and limits, for the study overall: Sharing across a handful of donors was observed for about 4.8% of naive CD4, less than 4% of naive CD8, about 2.5% of memory CD4, and around 0.42% of memory CD8 clonotypes. Larger estimated clonotype richness was generally found for naive subsets than for memory subsets. Rarefaction of sorted-subset datasets indicated incomplete sequencing despite the large sequencing depth. Pairwise subsampling indicated that sequencing depth was expected to affect the degree of clonotype sharing among donors. Sampling was limited to blood, and TCR repertoires in tissue likely differ from TCR repertoires in blood. Clonotypes shared by all four sorted-subset donors showed higher generation probabilities than non-shared clonotypes. Because the study included a small number of donors, the genetic and exposure-history diversity represented was limited.

TCR CDR3 regions were amplified from genomic DNA by multiplex PCR using the deep immunoSEQ assay. For each cell subset, the extracted genomic DNA was distributed evenly across all wells of several immunoSEQ 96-well plates, and each plate served as one replicate. Each replicate PCR for sorted subsets received roughly 0.2 ug genomic DNA, equal to about 30,000 T cell genomes. Purified libraries were measured with a Qubit 3.0 fluorometer, size-checked on a Bioanalyzer 2100, and measured again with the KAPA Library Quantification kit. Every immunoSEQ 96-well plate was sequenced on a separate single-read 150-cycle Illumina NextSeq 550 flow cell. In the authors' own workflow: The immunoSEQ output contained only junctional sequences without quality scores, so filtering could not match that applied to full-length reads. To assign V/J genes and CDR3, sequences were annotated against IMGT germline references using PyIR, a Python wrapper for IgBLAST v1.9. Reads with weak V/J assignments (E-value above 1e-6), missing CDR3, stop codons, out-of-frame junctions, or ambiguous translated residues were removed. V3J clonotypes were defined by identical inferred V gene, J gene, and CDR3 amino acid sequence. Percentage overlap between repertoires was computed as shared unique clonotypes divided by the size of the smaller repertoire. Richness of each repertoire was evaluated using RTK rarefaction, the Chao1 estimator, and Recon v2.1 estimates of unobserved clonotypes. Generation probabilities for all TCRbeta clonotypes obtained by the gDNA method from several donors were computed using OLGA. Held by TCRdb, this immuneACCESS table contains in-frame sequences only and omits some clones. Under half of the omission traces to an unresolved V gene where checked; the cause of the rest is unknown. Clonal size and the V and J genes are those of that table, whereas D and trimming came from the DNA. The sample table holds approximately 1,500,000 clones, of which more than 95% were seen once. Roughly 1.1% of the sample goes to the ten largest clones.

The donors were healthy, HIV-negative adults who had no recently reported acute infections or vaccinations. Every donor was a Caucasian adult residing in Nashville, Tennessee, USA. CD4+ T cells were enriched through magnetic negative selection, after which naive cells were positively selected on CD45RA and the remaining negative fraction served as the memory subset. Blood was collected by leukapheresis, and PBMCs were isolated by Ficoll-Histopaque density gradient centrifugation and then cryopreserved in liquid nitrogen vapor phase. Analytical flow cytometry was used to check the purity and quantity of every magnetically sorted T cell population. From each sorted fraction, genomic DNA was isolated and quantified by UV absorbance on a Nanodrop 2000c.

The sequenced material came from naive CD4+ T cells sorted from blood. The cell subset or site label on this specimen signifies: CD45RA+ positively selected. The source of this sequence is a man aged 25 to 45 in good health. This chain joins TRBV10-1 to TRBJ2-2; perhaps TRBD1 is the D gene, with 7 bases matching. The CDR3 has the sequence CASSAGDRNTGELFF. Read as DNA, the sequence is TGCGCCAGCAGTGCGGGGGACAGAAACACCGGGGAGCTGTTTTTT.